This T cell receptor (beta chain) came from a study of blood T cell repertoires in COVID-19. Methods used by the authors: Researchers report that nucleated cell counts were estimated from reference gene primer amplification. The protocol was immunoSEQ multiplex PCR, while the TCRdb copy is restricted to in-frame clones and leaves out a portion. Clone size and V and J calls were adopted from that table, with D and trimming inferred from the DNA. Of roughly 180,000 clones in the sample, around 77% were seen once. The receptor was isolated from a man aged 60 to 75 with active or convalescent COVID-19. The sequencing input was peripheral blood.

The DNA for the CDR3 is TGTGCCAGCAGCCAGGCAGGTGTAAGCAATCAGCCCCAGCATTTT. It translates to CASSQAGVSNQPQHF. V gene TRBV16 combines with J gene TRBJ1-5, with D unresolved. Germline lookup yields CDR1 KGHSY and CDR2 FQNENV. This CDR3 has 15 amino acids. V was clipped by 3 bases and J by 1 base, with 10 bases between them.